The 32 T cell receptor beta chains reported below all come from one sample, sequenced in a study of chemoradiotherapy in HPV16-positive cancers. Profiling relied on immunoSEQ multiplex PCR, and the TCRdb table lists in-frame clones only, not all of them. This sample carries around 30,000 clones, about nine tenths of them seen once, and the ten largest clones take roughly 4.4%. The sample was blood, taken from a patient who underwent chemoradiotherapy. Receptors originate from a human donor with HPV-associated anogenital cancer.

J is TRBJ1-1 and V is TRBV28; TRBD1 matches at 7 bases. The germline CDR1 and CDR2 sequences are MDHEN and SYDVKM. This CDR3 region has 14 residues. J gave up 0 bases and V 3 bases, and 1 base lay outside the gene matches. The CDR3 region is CASSFGTVNTEAFF. CDR3 DNA: TGTGCCAGCAGTTTCGGGACAGTGAACACTGAAGCTTTCTTT.

This clone has just one count. The chain has TRBV6-6 and TRBJ1-5; D uncertain. Germline V gene data show CDR1 as MNHNY and CDR2 as SVGAGI (reference sequence). V lost 5 bases, J lost 5 bases, and 10 bases lay in between. The CDR3 has 13 residues. The CDR3 DNA reads as TGTGCCAGCAGTCGTACCGATTATCAGCCCCAGCATTTT. The encoded protein is CASSRTDYQPQHF.

This sequence joins TRBV28 and TRBJ2-2; TRBD1 aligns across 9 bases. After removal of 4 bases from V and 4 bases from J, the junction contained 7 bases not matched to a gene. The CDR3 extends over 16 amino acids. Germline V lookup: CDR1 MDHEN, CDR2 SYDVKM. CDR3 region: CASSSFRDRVTGELFF. CDR3 sequence (DNA): TGTGCCAGCAGTTCCTTTAGGGACAGGGTCACCGGGGAGCTGTTTTTT.

The chain joins TRBV18 to TRBJ1-2, with TRBD1 identical over 8 bases. Germline V CDR1 and CDR2: KGHSH, LQKENI. V was clipped by 2 bases and J by 4 bases; unmatched bases: 9. CDR3 length: 16 residues. CDR3 sequence (DNA): TGTGCCAGCTCACCAAAGGACAGGGTGGATTTCTATGGCTACACCTTC. Amino acids: CASSPKDRVDFYGYTF.

A few counts support this clone. In nucleotides, the CDR3 is TGTGCCAGCATTAGCGGGAGGTCCTACAATGAGCAGTTCTTC. It yields the protein CASISGRSYNEQFF. The V gene is TRBV28, the J gene TRBJ2-1; 10 nucleotides agree with TRBD2. With 7 bases clipped from V and 1 base from J, the junction kept 1 base outside the gene matches. CDR3 length equals 14 residues. CDR1 is MDHEN, CDR2 SYDVKM, per germline.

CDR3 nucleotide sequence: TGTGCCAGTAGTCAGCTAGCGGGGCATACAGATACGCAGTATTTT. Its translation: CASSQLAGHTDTQYF. The chain carries TRBV19 and TRBJ2-3, with TRBD2 matching 9 bases. Trimming at V came to 5 bases and at J to 3 bases, leaving 6 bases not matched to a gene. There are 15 residues in the CDR3. Germline loops: CDR1 LNHDA, CDR2 SQIVND (reference sequence).

The V and J genes are TRBV27 and TRBJ2-7; 9 bases line up with TRBD2. CDR3 size: 15 residues. Trimming cost V 2 bases and J 4 bases; bases outside gene matches: 6. CDR1 MNHEY and CDR2 SMNVEV come from the germline V gene (reference sequence). Here the CDR3 DNA reads TGTGCCAGCAGTTTAGCCCCTAGCGGGACTTACGAGCAGTACTTC. Residues: CASSLAPSGTYEQYF.

The chain recombines TRBV28 with TRBJ1-1; the D gene is possibly TRBD1 (6 bases). V was clipped by 3 bases and J by 4 bases, with 12 bases between them. CDR3 size: 14 residues. Germline V gene lookup returns CDR1 MDHEN and CDR2 SYDVKM. The CDR3 sequence: CASSFYPGVTEAFF. CDR3 sequence (DNA): TGTGCCAGCAGTTTTTACCCAGGGGTCACTGAAGCTTTCTTT.

The rearrangement joins TRBV2 to TRBJ2-3; tentative D call: TRBD2 (6 bases). The V and J ends lost 9 bases and 4 bases respectively, with 17 bases between them. Germline CDR1 is SNHLY and CDR2 is FYNNEI. This CDR3 comprises 14 residues. CDR3 in amino acids: CARKAGVAADTQYF. CDR3 DNA: TGTGCCAGGAAGGCCGGGGTAGCGGCAGATACGCAGTATTTT.

This chain connects TRBV18 to TRBJ2-2; D may match TRBD1 or TRBD2 (5 bases each). Per germline, CDR1 KGHSH and CDR2 LQKENI. The CDR3 is 15 amino acids. V lost 4 bases to trimming and J lost 5 bases, with 14 bases between them. CDR3 residues: CASSRTPEGTGELFF. CDR3 DNA: TGTGCCAGCTCACGGACACCTGAGGGTACCGGGGAGCTGTTTTTT. The entire variable domain, with the rest obtained from reference TRBV18 and TRBJ2-2, is as follows: NAGVMQNPRHLVRRRGQEARLRCSPMKGHSHVYWYRQLPEEGLKFMVYLQKENIIDESGMPKERFSAEFPKEGPSILRIQQVVRGDSAAYFCASSRTPEGTGELFFGEGSRLTVL.

V and J are TRBV5-4 and TRBJ1-1, with 8 bases that match TRBD1. CDR3 length: 18 residues. Germline trimming cut 4 bases from V and 1 base from J; bases unmatched to any gene: 15. Germline V lookup: CDR1 SGHNT, CDR2 YYREEE (reference sequence). CDR3 DNA: TGTGCCAGCAGCCCTTTTCATCCAGGGGGCGTAAAGAACACTGAAGCTTTCTTT. It translates to CASSPFHPGGVKNTEAFF.

The chain has TRBV6-1 and TRBJ1-5; 7 nucleotides agree with TRBD1. With V trimmed by 6 bases and J by 7 bases, 12 bases remained unmatched. The CDR3 is 15 residues long. Germline loops: CDR1 MNHNS, CDR2 SASEGT. This CDR3 is CASSMIGDSMQPQHF. DNA for the CDR3: TGTGCCAGCAGCATGATTGGGGACAGTATGCAGCCCCAGCATTTT.

This clone came up once. The rearrangement joins TRBV2 to TRBJ1-1; 9 bases line up with TRBD1. V lost 6 bases, J lost 1 base, and 6 bases stayed unmatched. This CDR3 is 15 amino acids long. Germline V gives CDR1 SNHLY, CDR2 FYNNEI. The CDR3 DNA sequence: TGTGCCAGCAGGCTACAGGGGGCGGGGAACACTGAAGCTTTCTTT. It codes for CASRLQGAGNTEAFF.

The J gene is TRBJ1-1, the V gene TRBV6-5; no clear D gene. Deletions cut 6 bases from V and 1 base from J, with 3 bases between. Germline V lookup: CDR1 MNHEY, CDR2 SVGAGI. This CDR3 is built from 11 residues. The CDR3 nucleotides are TGTGCCAGCAGGGGGAACACTGAAGCTTTCTTT. This sequence encodes CASRGNTEAFF.

The chain joins TRBV19 to TRBJ2-2, with 11 nucleotides matching TRBD2. The germline V gene has CDR1 LNHDA and CDR2 SQIVND (reference sequence). This CDR3 contains 16 residues. J was trimmed by 4 bases and V by 1 base; bases with no gene match: 2. The CDR3 region has the DNA TGTGCCAGTAGTATAGGGCTAGCGGGAGGCACCGGGGAGCTGTTTTTT. This translates into CASSIGLAGGTGELFF.

The chain employs TRBV11-3 and TRBJ2-2; tentative D call: TRBD1 (6 bases). Trimming removed 5 bases at V and 5 bases at J, with 15 bases between. The CDR3 length is 15 residues. Looked up from germline, CDR1 is SGHNT and CDR2 is YENEEA. The CDR3 DNA sequence: TGTGCCAGCAGCCCAGGGGCTAGCAGGACCGGGGAGCTGTTTTTT. It encodes CASSPGASRTGELFF. The full variable domain, completed using reference TRBV11-3 and TRBJ2-2, is EAGVVQSPRYKIIEKKQPVAFWCNPISGHNTLYWYLQNLGQGPELLIRYENEEAVDDSQLPKDRFSAERLKGVDSTLKIQPAELGDSAVYLCASSPGASRTGELFFGEGSRLTVL.

The rearrangement uses TRBV27 and TRBJ1-2, with 9 bases identical to TRBD1. Per the germline V gene, CDR1 is MNHEY and CDR2 is SMNVEV (reference sequence). Germline trimming cut 10 bases from V and 8 bases from J; bases unmatched to any gene: 14. The CDR3 contains 14 residues. Here the CDR3 DNA reads TGTGCCACCCCGACCGGGACAGGGACTGCCGGCTACACCTTC. It yields the protein CATPTGTGTAGYTF.

V is TRBV27 and J is TRBJ2-2; 9 bases align to TRBD1. CDR3 size: 16 residues. V was clipped by 6 bases and J by 3 bases; unmatched bases: 8. CDR1 and CDR2 from the germline V gene are MNHEY and SMNVEV (reference sequence). Written as DNA, the CDR3 is TGTGCCAGCAGCCGTGGCGGACAGGGGTACACCGGGGAGCTGTTTTTT. Translated, it gives CASSRGGQGYTGELFF.

The chain joins TRBV29-1 to TRBJ2-2; no firm D call. Per germline, CDR1 SQVTM and CDR2 ANQGSEA. The CDR3 totals 13 residues. The ends were cut back, 4 bases at V and 1 base at J, with 7 bases in the middle. CDR3 bases: TGCAGCGTTGGGTTTAAGAACACCGGGGAGCTGTTTTTT. Translated: CSVGFKNTGELFF.

The gene calls are TRBV4-2 and TRBJ2-7; 7 bases fit TRBD2. Losses at the gene ends were 4 bases for V and 2 bases for J; bases not matched to a gene: 11. This CDR3 has 16 residues. Germline loops: CDR1 LGHNA, CDR2 YNFKEQ. The CDR3 is CASSPQEAGVAYEQYF. The CDR3 DNA reads as TGTGCCAGCAGCCCCCAAGAGGCGGGAGTAGCCTACGAGCAGTACTTC.

The chain is built from TRBV29-1 and TRBJ1-4; D is perhaps TRBD1 (6 bases). V lost 3 bases and J 7 bases, leaving 12 bases between the germline ends. This CDR3 region has 13 residues. Germline V gene lookup returns CDR1 SQVTM and CDR2 ANQGSEA. The DNA for the CDR3 is TGCAGCGTTGAGGGGGCGGACAGTGAAAAACTGTTTTTT. Translating gives CSVEGADSEKLFF.

V and J are TRBV15 and TRBJ1-2; the D is unclear. The CDR3 loop spans 13 amino acids. V was trimmed by 3 bases and J by 4 bases, leaving 9 bases between them. Germline CDR1 reads LNHNV; CDR2 reads YYDKDF (reference sequence). The CDR3 reads CATSSAHSYGYTF. CDR3 nucleotide sequence: TGTGCCACCAGCAGCGCCCACTCCTATGGCTACACCTTC.

This clone was counted a single time. The chain uses TRBV5-4 and TRBJ2-4, with 11 bases fitting TRBD2. The CDR3 has 15 amino acids. Germline V gene sequence: CDR1 SGHNT, CDR2 YYREEE (reference sequence). Unmatched junction bases numbered 4, after V lost 5 bases and J lost 3 bases. For the CDR3, the DNA is TGTGCCAGCAGTTCCGGGACTAGCGGCAAAAACATTCAGTACTTC. Protein sequence: CASSSGTSGKNIQYF.

CDR3 bases: TGTGCCAGCAGTGAGCCTGGAACTCAGAGCGATACGCAGTATTTT. Translating gives CASSEPGTQSDTQYF. J is TRBJ2-3 and V is TRBV25-1; D is unclear. The ends were cut back, 3 bases at V and 6 bases at J, with 16 bases in the middle. Germline assignment: CDR1 MGHDK and CDR2 SYGVNS. The CDR3 loop spans 15 amino acids.

The chain employs TRBV7-2 and TRBJ2-7, with TRBD1 as a possible D gene (6 bases). V was shortened by 7 bases and J by 2 bases, with 15 bases between the two germline ends. This CDR3 region has 14 residues. CDR1 and CDR2 from the germline V gene are SGHTA and FQGNSA. CDR3 nucleotide sequence: TGTGCCAGCAACGCAAAACAGGGTACCTACGAGCAGTACTTC. Residues: CASNAKQGTYEQYF.

V gene TRBV4-1 combines with J gene TRBJ2-7; D remains ambiguous. The CDR3 totals 20 residues. From germline, CDR1 is MGHRA and CDR2 YSYEKL. The V end lost 4 bases, the J end lost 2 bases, and 30 bases lay between the germline ends. The CDR3: CASSLPIPTSSTPDPYEQYF. The CDR3 nucleotides are TGCGCCAGCAGCCTCCCGATCCCTACGAGCAGTACTCCCGATCCCTACGAGCAGTACTTC.

This clone turned up a few times. This chain uses TRBV7-2 with TRBJ1-5; possibly TRBD1 for D (6 bases). The CDR3 length is 12 residues. From germline, CDR1 is SGHTA and CDR2 FQGNSA. The V and J ends lost 5 bases and 6 bases respectively, with 8 bases between them. The CDR3 nucleotides read TGTGCCAGCAGCCAGGGGTTTCAGCCCCAGCATTTT. Protein product: CASSQGFQPQHF.

This chain links TRBV4-1 with TRBJ1-3; D uncertain. The length of the CDR3 is 18 residues. Trimming stripped 1 base from V and 1 base from J, with 17 bases between. From germline, CDR1 is MGHRA and CDR2 YSYEKL. This CDR3 is CASSQVFREQLSGNTIYF. DNA for the CDR3: TGCGCCAGCAGCCAAGTATTCCGGGAACAGTTATCTGGAAACACCATATATTTT.

V is TRBV4-1 and J is TRBJ1-4; perhaps TRBD1 as D (6 bases). CDR3 length: 14 amino acids. CDR1 is MGHRA, CDR2 YSYEKL, per germline. Trimming took off 3 bases at V and 6 bases at J, with 11 bases between the two ends. In DNA, the CDR3 is TGCGCCAGCAGCCACATAAGACAGGATGAAAAACTGTTTTTT. Translated: CASSHIRQDEKLFF.

V is TRBV30 and J is TRBJ1-1; no definite D call. Germline V gene sequence: CDR1 GTSNPN, CDR2 SVGIG (reference sequence). Trimming left V 0 bases short and J 1 base short, with 12 bases between. CDR3 size: 15 residues. DNA of the CDR3: TGTGCCTGGAGTGTACGCGGATTGGGGAACACTGAAGCTTTCTTT. This codes for CAWSVRGLGNTEAFF.

DNA for the CDR3: TGTGCCAGCAGCTTAGGACAGAACTATGGCTACACCTTC. As protein: CASSLGQNYGYTF. The gene calls are TRBV7-9 and TRBJ1-2; possibly TRBD1 for D (5 bases). The V and J ends lost 1 base and 2 bases respectively, with 5 bases between them. The CDR3 has 13 residues. Germline V gene lookup returns CDR1 SEHNR and CDR2 FQNEAQ (reference sequence).

The rearrangement joins TRBV18 to TRBJ2-5; 7 nucleotides align to TRBD1. The CDR3 extends over 15 amino acids. CDR1 is KGHSH and CDR2 is LQKENI in the germline V gene. J was trimmed by 2 bases and V by 0 bases; bases with no gene match: 3. The CDR3 nucleotides are TGTGCCAGCTCACCACCAGGGGGCAATCAAGAGACCCAGTACTTC. This encodes CASSPPGGNQETQYF. Full variable domain (rest looked up from reference TRBV18 and TRBJ2-5): NAGVMQNPRHLVRRRGQEARLRCSPMKGHSHVYWYRQLPEEGLKFMVYLQKENIIDESGMPKERFSAEFPKEGPSILRIQQVVRGDSAAYFCASSPPGGNQETQYFGPGTRLLVL.